A selection of T cell receptor beta chains follows, all from one sample in a study of blood T cell repertoires in COVID-19. The repertoire was sequenced with immunoSEQ multiplex PCR; TCRdb's copy has only in-frame clones and lacks some. The data hold roughly 280,000 clones, with approximately 86% observed a single time. The sequencing sample was made of peripheral blood. The receptors shown here come from a man aged 25-45 years with active or convalescent COVID-19. Each CDR3 is given with its conserved first and last residue. Each record gives: clone size, J gene, V gene, D gene, CDR3 DNA, CDR3 protein. The D gene is left open where the match is weak. Expanded clones are given a class, and other clones once, few, many or no size at all.

size: NA
J: TRBJ2-7
V: TRBV5-6
D: TRBD2
DNA: TGTGCCAGCAGCCTAACCGGGACTAGCAACCACGAGCAGTACTTC
CDR3: CASSLTGTSNHEQYF

size: NA
J: TRBJ2-5
V: TRBV9
D: NA
DNA: TGTGCCAGCAGCGTTGTCCCTTTATCGGGGACCCAGTACTTC
CDR3: CASSVVPLSGTQYF

size: NA
J: TRBJ1-5
V: TRBV23-1
D: NA
DNA: TGCGCCAGCAGTCAATCGGGGCTAGGGGCAGGGGCGTCGAATCAGCCCCAGCATTTT
CDR3: CASSQSGLGAGASNQPQHF

size: NA
J: TRBJ1-1
V: TRBV18
D: TRBD1
DNA: TGTGCCAGCTCACGCGACAGGACCGCAGGGGGCACTGAAGCTTTCTTT
CDR3: CASSRDRTAGGTEAFF

size: NA
J: TRBJ1-6
V: TRBV5-6
D: NA
DNA: TGTGCCAGCAGCGCATACAGGGTGCGTAATTCACCCCTCCACTTT
CDR3: CASSAYRVRNSPLHF

size: NA
J: TRBJ2-2
V: TRBV7-7
D: TRBD2
DNA: TGTGCCAGCAGCCCCCGACTAGCGGGGGCCCCGGACACCGGGGAGCTGTTTTTT
CDR3: CASSPRLAGAPDTGELFF

size: NA
J: TRBJ1-2
V: TRBV10-3
D: NA
DNA: TGTGCCATCTCTTCCGACAGTCTCTATGGCTACACCTTC
CDR3: CAISSDSLYGYTF

size: once
J: TRBJ2-1
V: TRBV6-1
D: TRBD1
DNA: TGTGCCAGCAGTGGAACAGGGGGCAAAGGTCAAGGTGAGCAGTTCTTC
CDR3: CASSGTGGKGQGEQFF

size: NA
J: TRBJ1-1
V: TRBV4-2
D: NA
DNA: TGTGCCAGCAGCCAAGAAATGACAGATTTGAACACTGAAGCTTTCTTT
CDR3: CASSQEMTDLNTEAFF

size: NA
J: TRBJ2-7
V: TRBV14
D: NA
DNA: TGTGCCAGCAGCCAAGGACGCGAACAGTCTATAACGGGGGAGCAGTACTTC
CDR3: CASSQGREQSITGEQYF

size: few
J: TRBJ2-2
V: TRBV6-6
D: TRBD1
DNA: TGTGCCAGCAGTTGGACAGGGGATAGTTCCGGGGAGCTGTTTTTT
CDR3: CASSWTGDSSGELFF

size: NA
J: TRBJ1-1
V: TRBV15
D: NA
DNA: TGTGCCACCAGCAAGCCTGAATACACTGAAGCTTTCTTT
CDR3: CATSKPEYTEAFF

size: NA
J: TRBJ1-4
V: TRBV18
D: TRBD1
DNA: TGTGCCAGCTCACAGGGACAGAATAATGAAAAACTGTTTTTT
CDR3: CASSQGQNNEKLFF

size: NA
J: TRBJ1-2
V: TRBV5-1
D: NA
DNA: TGCGCCAGCAGCTTGGTGCTACAGGGTAATAGTGGCTACACCTTC
CDR3: CASSLVLQGNSGYTF

size: NA
J: TRBJ2-2
V: TRBV27
D: NA
DNA: TGTGCCAGCAGTCGGAGTAACCCAGGGCATAACACCGGGGAGCTGTTTTTT
CDR3: CASSRSNPGHNTGELFF

size: NA
J: TRBJ1-1
V: TRBV3-1/TRBV3-2
D: NA
DNA: TGTGCCAGCAGCCAAGAATTTGCCGACACACTTAACACTGAAGCTTTCTTT
CDR3: CASSQEFADTLNTEAFF

size: NA
J: TRBJ1-4
V: TRBV15
D: NA
DNA: TGTGCCACCAGCAGAGATCAGGCCAGCCTTAATGAAAAACTGTTTTTT
CDR3: CATSRDQASLNEKLFF

size: NA
J: TRBJ2-3
V: TRBV19
D: NA
DNA: TGTGCCAGTAGTGTAGGGGCAGTCACAGATACGCAGTATTTT
CDR3: CASSVGAVTDTQYF

size: once
J: TRBJ1-2
V: TRBV27
D: NA
DNA: TGTGCCAGCAGCTCAACCCCAGACAGGTCTCACTATGGCTACACCTTC
CDR3: CASSSTPDRSHYGYTF

size: NA
J: TRBJ1-2
V: TRBV7-9
D: TRBD1
DNA: TGTGCCAGCAGTCGGATAGGGGGCTCAAGCTACACCTTC
CDR3: CASSRIGGSSYTF

size: NA
J: TRBJ1-3
V: TRBV9
D: NA
DNA: TGTGCCAGCAGCGCCAGACAAGCGGGGAACACCATATATTTT
CDR3: CASSARQAGNTIYF

size: once
J: TRBJ1-1
V: TRBV7-8
D: TRBD1
DNA: TGTGCCAGCAGCTCGGGACAGGGGGCAACGGGCACTGAAGCTTTCTTT
CDR3: CASSSGQGATGTEAFF

size: few
J: TRBJ1-1
V: TRBV4-3
D: NA
DNA: TGCGCCAGCAGCCAAGCGCTATCCGGGTACCCGAACACTGAAGCTTTCTTT
CDR3: CASSQALSGYPNTEAFF

size: once
J: TRBJ2-7
V: TRBV7-9
D: TRBD2
DNA: TGTGCCAGCAGCTTAGCGGAGACTAGCGGGGGGGAGCAGTACTTC
CDR3: CASSLAETSGGEQYF

size: NA
J: TRBJ2-7
V: TRBV6-1
D: NA
DNA: TGTGCCAGCAGTCCAGGGCGTTTTATCTACGAGCAGTACTTC
CDR3: CASSPGRFIYEQYF

size: NA
J: TRBJ2-1
V: TRBV3-1/TRBV3-2
D: TRBD1
DNA: TGTGCCAGCAGGCTAAACAGGGGCACCTACAATGAGCAGTTCTTC
CDR3: CASRLNRGTYNEQFF

size: few
J: TRBJ1-6
V: TRBV25-1
D: NA
DNA: TGTGCCAGCAGTGCAGGGGCGGCGTCACCCCTCCACTTT
CDR3: CASSAGAASPLHF